The rows below give T cell receptor beta chains drawn from one sample of a study of T cells after yellow fever vaccination. TCRdb fed the 5' RACE reads into MiXCR, producing one record per CDR3 protein. The sample has a few hundred thousand distinct CDR3 sequences; roughly 8.7% are singletons. This material consisted of CD4+ T cells sorted from PBMCs, taken 5 days after the yellow fever booster vaccination. All receptors derive from a man younger than 35 who received the YFV17D yellow fever vaccine. Both conserved end residues are part of each CDR3. D genes are given only for firm matches. Some rows have no size entry. The others give once, few or many, or a class for an expanded clone.

many . TRBJ2-1 TRBV29-1 CSVGPSVNEQFF TGCAGCGTTGGACCCTCCGTCAATGAGCAGTTCTTC
. . TRBJ2-3 TRBV5-5 CASRRLELDTQYF TGTGCCAGCAGGCGACTAGAGTTAGATACGCAGTATTTT
. . TRBJ2-1 TRBV9 CASSGGGFNEQFF TGTGCCAGCTCAGGAGGGGGTTTTAATGAGCAGTTCTTC
. . TRBJ2-1 TRBV13 CASSSVGGYEQFF TGTGCCAGCAGCTCGGTCGGGGGATATGAGCAGTTCTTC
few TRBD2 TRBJ2-5 TRBV12-3/TRBV12-4 CASRPSGGQETQYF TGTGCCAGCAGGCCTAGCGGCGGCCAAGAGACCCAGTACTTC
. . TRBJ2-5 TRBV20-1 CSAKTGAAQYF TGCAGTGCGAAGACCGGGGCCGCCCAGTACTTC
. TRBD1 TRBJ1-5 TRBV2 CASSEQGAQPQHF TGTGCCAGCAGTGAACAGGGGGCTCAGCCCCAGCATTTT
. . TRBJ2-4 TRBV20-1 CSAGTTKNIQYF TGCAGTGCTGGAACCACCAAAAACATTCAGTACTTC
. . TRBJ1-2 TRBV5-1 CASSLGQSFDGYTF TGCGCCAGCAGCTTGGGCCAGAGCTTTGATGGCTACACCTTC
. . TRBJ2-5 TRBV28 CASSSPLRHQETQYF TGTGCCAGCAGTTCCCCCTTGAGACACCAAGAGACCCAGTACTTC
. . TRBJ2-7 TRBV7-2 CASSTDRYYEQYF TGTGCCAGCAGCACCGACAGATACTACGAGCAGTACTTC
many . TRBJ2-3 TRBV10-2 CASSDSGPPRTDTQYF TGCGCCAGCAGTGATTCGGGACCACCTCGCACAGATACGCAGTATTTT
. . TRBJ1-5 TRBV29-1 CSAQAGAGGNQPQHF TGCAGCGCCCAGGCCGGGGCCGGTGGCAATCAGCCCCAGCATTTT
. . TRBJ1-4 TRBV7-5 CISVPEAFTGGPATNEKLFF .
few . TRBJ1-1 TRBV29-1 CSVDLGYTEAFF TGCAGCGTTGATTTGGGGTACACTGAAGCTTTCTTT
. . TRBJ1-1 TRBV7-9 CASGDEGRNTEAFF TGTGCCAGCGGAGATGAAGGGCGAAACACTGAAGCTTTCTTT
few . TRBJ2-2 TRBV12-3/TRBV12-4 CAGQRNTGELFF TGTGCAGGGCAGAGGAACACCGGGGAGCTGTTTTTT
many . TRBJ2-3 TRBV10-3 CAISEIPRASTDTQYF TGTGCCATCAGTGAGATCCCCCGTGCTAGCACAGATACGCAGTATTTT
. . TRBJ1-5 TRBV5-1 CASSLGEGPSQPQHF TGCGCCAGCAGCTTGGGTGAAGGACCGTCTCAGCCCCAGCATTTT
. . TRBJ1-2 TRBV12-3/TRBV12-4 CASSPPGQNYGYTF TGTGCCAGCAGTCCCCCCGGACAGAACTATGGCTACACCTTC
. . TRBJ2-2 TRBV7-2 CASSWRANGELFF TGTGCCAGCAGCTGGAGGGCAAACGGGGAGCTGTTTTTT
few . TRBJ2-5 TRBV5-4 CASSLDPGRQETQYF TGTGCCAGCAGCTTGGACCCGGGGCGACAAGAGACCCAGTACTTC
. TRBD1 TRBJ2-7 TRBV20-1 CSAGTGVGEQYF TGCAGTGCTGGGACAGGGGTGGGCGAGCAGTACTTC
few . TRBJ1-5 TRBV7-2 CASRSGYQPQHF TGTGCCAGCAGGTCAGGCTATCAGCCCCAGCATTTT
few . TRBJ2-3 TRBV10-3 CAISDWGAGLTDTQYF TGTGCCATCAGTGATTGGGGGGCGGGGCTCACAGATACGCAGTATTTT